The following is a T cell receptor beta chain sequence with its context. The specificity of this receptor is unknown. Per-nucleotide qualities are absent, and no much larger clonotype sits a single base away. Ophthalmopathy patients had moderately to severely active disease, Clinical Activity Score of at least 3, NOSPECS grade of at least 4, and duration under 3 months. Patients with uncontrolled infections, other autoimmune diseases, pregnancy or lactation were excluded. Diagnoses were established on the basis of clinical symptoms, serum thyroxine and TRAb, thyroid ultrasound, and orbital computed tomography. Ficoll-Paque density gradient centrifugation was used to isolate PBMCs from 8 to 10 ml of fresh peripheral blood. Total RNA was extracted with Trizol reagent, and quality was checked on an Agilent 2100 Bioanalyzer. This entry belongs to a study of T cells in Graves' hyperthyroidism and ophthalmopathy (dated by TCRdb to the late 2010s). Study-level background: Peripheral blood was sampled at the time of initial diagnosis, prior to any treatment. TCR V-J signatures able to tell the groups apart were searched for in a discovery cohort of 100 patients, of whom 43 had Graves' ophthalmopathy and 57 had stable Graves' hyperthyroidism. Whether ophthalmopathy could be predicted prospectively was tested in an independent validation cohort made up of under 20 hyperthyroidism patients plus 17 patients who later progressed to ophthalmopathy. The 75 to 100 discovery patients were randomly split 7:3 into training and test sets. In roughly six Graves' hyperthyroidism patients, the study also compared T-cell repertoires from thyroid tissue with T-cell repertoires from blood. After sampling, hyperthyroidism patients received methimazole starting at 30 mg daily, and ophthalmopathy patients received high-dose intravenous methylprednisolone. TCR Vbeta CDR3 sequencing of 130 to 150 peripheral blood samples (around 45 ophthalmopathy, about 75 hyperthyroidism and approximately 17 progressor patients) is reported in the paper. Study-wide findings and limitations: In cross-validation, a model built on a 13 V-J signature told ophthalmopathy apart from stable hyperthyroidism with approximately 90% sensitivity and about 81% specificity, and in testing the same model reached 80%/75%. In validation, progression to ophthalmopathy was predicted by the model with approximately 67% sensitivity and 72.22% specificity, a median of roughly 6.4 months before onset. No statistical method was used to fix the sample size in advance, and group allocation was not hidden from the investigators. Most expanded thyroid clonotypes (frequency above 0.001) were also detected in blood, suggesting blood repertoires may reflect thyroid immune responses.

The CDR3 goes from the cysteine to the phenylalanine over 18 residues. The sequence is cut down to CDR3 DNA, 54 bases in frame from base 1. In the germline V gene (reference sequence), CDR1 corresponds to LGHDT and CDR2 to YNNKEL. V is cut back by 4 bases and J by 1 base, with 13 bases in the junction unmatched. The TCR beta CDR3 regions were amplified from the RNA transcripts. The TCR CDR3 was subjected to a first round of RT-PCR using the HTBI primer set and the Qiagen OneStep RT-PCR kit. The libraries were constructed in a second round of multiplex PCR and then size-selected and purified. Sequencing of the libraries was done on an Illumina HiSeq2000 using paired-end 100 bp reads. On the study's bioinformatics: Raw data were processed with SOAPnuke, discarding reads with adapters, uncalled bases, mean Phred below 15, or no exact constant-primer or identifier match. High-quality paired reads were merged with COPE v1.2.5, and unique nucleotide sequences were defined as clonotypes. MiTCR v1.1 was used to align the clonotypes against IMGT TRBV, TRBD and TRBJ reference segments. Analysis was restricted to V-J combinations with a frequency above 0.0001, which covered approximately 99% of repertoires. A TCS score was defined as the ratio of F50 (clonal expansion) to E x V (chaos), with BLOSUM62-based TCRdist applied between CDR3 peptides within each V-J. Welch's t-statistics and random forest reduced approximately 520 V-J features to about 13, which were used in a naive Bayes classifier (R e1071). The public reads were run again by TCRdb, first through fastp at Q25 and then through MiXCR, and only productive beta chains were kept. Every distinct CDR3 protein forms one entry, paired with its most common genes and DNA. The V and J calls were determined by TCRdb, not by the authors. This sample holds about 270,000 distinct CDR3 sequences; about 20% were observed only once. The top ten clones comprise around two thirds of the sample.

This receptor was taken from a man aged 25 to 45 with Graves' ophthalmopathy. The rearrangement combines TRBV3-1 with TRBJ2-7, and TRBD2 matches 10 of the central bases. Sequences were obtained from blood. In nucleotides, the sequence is TGTGCCAGCAGCCCCATAAGGGGGAGCGGGAGGGAGTCCTACGAGCAGTACTTC. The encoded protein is CASSPIRGSGRESYEQYF.